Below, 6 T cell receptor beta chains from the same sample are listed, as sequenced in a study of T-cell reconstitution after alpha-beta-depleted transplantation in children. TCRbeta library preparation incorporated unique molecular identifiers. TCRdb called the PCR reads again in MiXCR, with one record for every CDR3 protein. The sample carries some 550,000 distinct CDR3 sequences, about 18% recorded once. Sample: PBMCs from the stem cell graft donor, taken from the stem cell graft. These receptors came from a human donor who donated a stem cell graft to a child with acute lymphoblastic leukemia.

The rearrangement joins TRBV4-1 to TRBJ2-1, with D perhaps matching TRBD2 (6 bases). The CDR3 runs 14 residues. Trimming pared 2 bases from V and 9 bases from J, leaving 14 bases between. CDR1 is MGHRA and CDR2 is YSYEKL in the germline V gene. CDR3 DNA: TGCGCCAGCAGCCAAAGTAGCGGTTCTCTTGAGCAGTTCTTC. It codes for CASSQSSGSLEQFF.

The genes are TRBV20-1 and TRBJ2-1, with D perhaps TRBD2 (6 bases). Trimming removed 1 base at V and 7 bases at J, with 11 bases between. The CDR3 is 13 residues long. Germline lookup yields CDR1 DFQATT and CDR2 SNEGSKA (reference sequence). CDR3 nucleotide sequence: TGCAGTGCTAGAGTCCCAGGGAGGAATGAGCAGTTCTTC. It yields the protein CSARVPGRNEQFF.

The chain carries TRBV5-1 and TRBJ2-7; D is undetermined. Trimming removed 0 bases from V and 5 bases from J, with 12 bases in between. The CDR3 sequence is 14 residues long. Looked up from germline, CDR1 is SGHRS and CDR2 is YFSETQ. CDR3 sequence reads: CASSLASRVDEQYF. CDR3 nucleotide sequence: TGCGCCAGCAGCTTGGCCTCCAGAGTTGACGAGCAGTACTTC.

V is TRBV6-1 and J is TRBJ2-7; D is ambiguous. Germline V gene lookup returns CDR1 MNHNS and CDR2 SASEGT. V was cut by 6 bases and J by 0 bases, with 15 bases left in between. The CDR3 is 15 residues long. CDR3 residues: CASSLRQVSSYEQYF. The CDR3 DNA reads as TGTGCCAGCAGCCTCCGGCAGGTGTCCTCCTACGAGCAGTACTTC.

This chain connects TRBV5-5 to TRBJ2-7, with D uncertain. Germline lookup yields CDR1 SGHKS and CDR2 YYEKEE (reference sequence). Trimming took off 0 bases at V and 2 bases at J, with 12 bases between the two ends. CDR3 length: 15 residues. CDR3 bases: TGTGCCAGCAGCTTGGTGGTCGCAGGTCCCTACGAGCAGTACTTC. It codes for CASSLVVAGPYEQYF.

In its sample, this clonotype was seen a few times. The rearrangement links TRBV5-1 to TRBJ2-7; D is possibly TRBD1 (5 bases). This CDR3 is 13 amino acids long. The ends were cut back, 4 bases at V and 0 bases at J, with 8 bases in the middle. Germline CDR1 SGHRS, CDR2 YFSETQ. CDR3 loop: CASSETVSYEQYF. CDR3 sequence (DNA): TGCGCCAGCAGCGAGACAGTCTCCTACGAGCAGTACTTC.